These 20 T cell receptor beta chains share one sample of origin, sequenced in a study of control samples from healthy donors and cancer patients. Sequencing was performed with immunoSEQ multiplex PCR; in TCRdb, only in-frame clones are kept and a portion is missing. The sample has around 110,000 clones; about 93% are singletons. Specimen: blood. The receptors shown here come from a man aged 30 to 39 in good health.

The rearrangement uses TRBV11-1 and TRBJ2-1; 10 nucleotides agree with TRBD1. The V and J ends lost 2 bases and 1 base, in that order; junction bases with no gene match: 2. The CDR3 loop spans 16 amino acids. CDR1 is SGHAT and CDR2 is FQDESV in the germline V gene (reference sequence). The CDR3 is CASSLWGQGSYNEQFF. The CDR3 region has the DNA TGTGCCAGCAGCTTATGGGGACAGGGGTCCTACAATGAGCAGTTCTTC. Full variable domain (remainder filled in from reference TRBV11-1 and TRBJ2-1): EAEVAQSPRYKITEKSQAVAFWCDPISGHATLYWYRQILGQGPELLVQFQDESVVDDSQLPKDRFSAERLKGVDSTLKIQPAELGDSAMYLCASSLWGQGSYNEQFFGPGTRLTVL.

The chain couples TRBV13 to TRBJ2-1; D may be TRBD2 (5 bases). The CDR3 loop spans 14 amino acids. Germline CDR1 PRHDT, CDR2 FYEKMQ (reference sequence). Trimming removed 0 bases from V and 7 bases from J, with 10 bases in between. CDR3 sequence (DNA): TGTGCCAGCAGCTTAGGGGGCCCGGGGAATGAGCAGTTCTTC. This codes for CASSLGGPGNEQFF.

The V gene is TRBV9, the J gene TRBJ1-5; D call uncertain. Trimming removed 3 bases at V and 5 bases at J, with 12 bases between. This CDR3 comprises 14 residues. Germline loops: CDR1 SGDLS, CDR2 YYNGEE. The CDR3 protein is CASSGDRPDQPQHF. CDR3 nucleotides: TGTGCCAGCAGCGGGGATAGACCCGATCAGCCCCAGCATTTT. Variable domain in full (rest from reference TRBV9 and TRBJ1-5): DSGVTQTPKHLITATGQRVTLRCSPRSGDLSVYWYQQSLDQGLQFLIQYYNGEERAKGNILERFSAQQFPDLHSELNLSSLELGDSALYFCASSGDRPDQPQHFGDGTRLSIL.

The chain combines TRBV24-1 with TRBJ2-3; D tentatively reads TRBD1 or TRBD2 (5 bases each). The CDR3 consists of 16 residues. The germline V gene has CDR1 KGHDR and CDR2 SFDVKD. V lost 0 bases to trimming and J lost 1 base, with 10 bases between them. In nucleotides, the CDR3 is TGTGCCACCAGTGATTTGCCCGGGGCTCGCACAGATACGCAGTATTTT. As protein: CATSDLPGARTDTQYF.

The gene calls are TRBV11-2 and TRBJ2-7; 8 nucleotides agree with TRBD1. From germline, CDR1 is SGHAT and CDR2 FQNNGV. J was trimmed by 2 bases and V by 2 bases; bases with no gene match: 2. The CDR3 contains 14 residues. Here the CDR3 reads CASSLRTGPYEQYF. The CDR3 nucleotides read TGTGCCAGCAGCTTAAGGACAGGGCCCTACGAGCAGTACTTC. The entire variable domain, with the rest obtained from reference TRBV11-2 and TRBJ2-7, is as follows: EAGVAQSPRYKIIEKRQSVAFWCNPISGHATLYWYQQILGQGPKLLIQFQNNGVVDDSQLPKDRFSAERLKGVDSTLKIQPAKLEDSAVYLCASSLRTGPYEQYFGPGTRLTVT.

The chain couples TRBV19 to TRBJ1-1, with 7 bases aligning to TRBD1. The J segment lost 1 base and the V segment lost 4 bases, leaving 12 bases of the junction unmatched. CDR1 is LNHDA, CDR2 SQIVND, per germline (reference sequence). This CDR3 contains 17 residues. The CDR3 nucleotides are TGTGCCAGTAGTACGTTCAAGACAGGGCCCCCGAACACTGAAGCTTTCTTT. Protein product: CASSTFKTGPPNTEAFF.

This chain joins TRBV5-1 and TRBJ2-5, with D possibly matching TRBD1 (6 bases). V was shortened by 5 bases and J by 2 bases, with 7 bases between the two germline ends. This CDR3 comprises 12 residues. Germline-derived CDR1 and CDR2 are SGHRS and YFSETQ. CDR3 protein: CASRDSQETQYF. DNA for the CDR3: TGCGCCAGCAGGGACAGTCAAGAGACCCAGTACTTC.

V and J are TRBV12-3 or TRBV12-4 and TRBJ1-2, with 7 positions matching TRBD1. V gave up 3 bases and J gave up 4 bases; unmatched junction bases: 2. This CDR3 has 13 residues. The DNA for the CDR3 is TGTGCCAGCAGTTTTAACAGGGGCTATGGCTACACCTTC. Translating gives CASSFNRGYGYTF.

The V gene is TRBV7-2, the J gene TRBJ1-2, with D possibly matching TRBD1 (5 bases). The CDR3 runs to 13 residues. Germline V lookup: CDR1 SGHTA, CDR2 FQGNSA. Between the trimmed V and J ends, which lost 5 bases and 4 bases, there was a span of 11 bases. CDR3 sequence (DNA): TGTGCCAGCAGCCGGGGGGGTGGCTATGGCTACACCTTC. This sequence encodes CASSRGGGYGYTF.

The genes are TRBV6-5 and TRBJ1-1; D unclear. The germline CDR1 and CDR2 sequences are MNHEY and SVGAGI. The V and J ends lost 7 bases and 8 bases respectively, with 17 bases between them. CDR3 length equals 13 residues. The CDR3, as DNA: TGTGCCAGCACACAGAGCCTACCCCCCGAAGCTTTCTTT. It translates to CASTQSLPPEAFF.

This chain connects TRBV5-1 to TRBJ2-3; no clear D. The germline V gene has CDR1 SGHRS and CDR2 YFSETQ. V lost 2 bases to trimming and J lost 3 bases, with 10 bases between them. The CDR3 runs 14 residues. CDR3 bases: TGCGCCAGCAGCTTTACGGGTGGGACAGATACGCAGTATTTT. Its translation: CASSFTGGTDTQYF.

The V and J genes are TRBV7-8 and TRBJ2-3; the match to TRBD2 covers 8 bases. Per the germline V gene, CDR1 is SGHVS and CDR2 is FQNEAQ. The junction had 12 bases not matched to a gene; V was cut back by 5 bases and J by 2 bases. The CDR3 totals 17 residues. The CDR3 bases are TGTGCCAGCAGCCGAGTGACGGGGGGGCCGAACACAGATACGCAGTATTTT. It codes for CASSRVTGGPNTDTQYF. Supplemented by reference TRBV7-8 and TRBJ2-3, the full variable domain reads GAGVSQSPRYKVAKRGQDVALRCDPISGHVSLFWYQQALGQGPEFLTYFQNEAQLDKSGLPSDRFFAERPEGSVSTLKIQRTQQEDSAVYLCASSRVTGGPNTDTQYFGPGTRLTVL.

The DNA of the CDR3 is TGTGCCAGCAGCGATTCTGAAAGCTCCTACAATGAGCAGTTCTTC. It yields the protein CASSDSESSYNEQFF. The chain combines TRBV9 with TRBJ2-1, with no clear D. V was pared by 3 bases and J by 0 bases, with 10 bases between. CDR1 and CDR2 (germline): SGDLS, YYNGEE. The CDR3 loop spans 15 amino acids.

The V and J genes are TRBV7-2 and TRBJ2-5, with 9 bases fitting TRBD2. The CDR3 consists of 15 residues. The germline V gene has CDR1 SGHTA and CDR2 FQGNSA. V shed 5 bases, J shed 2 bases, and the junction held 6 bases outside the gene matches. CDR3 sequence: CASSLRLAVQETQYF. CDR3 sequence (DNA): TGTGCCAGCAGCCTCAGACTAGCGGTACAAGAGACCCAGTACTTC.

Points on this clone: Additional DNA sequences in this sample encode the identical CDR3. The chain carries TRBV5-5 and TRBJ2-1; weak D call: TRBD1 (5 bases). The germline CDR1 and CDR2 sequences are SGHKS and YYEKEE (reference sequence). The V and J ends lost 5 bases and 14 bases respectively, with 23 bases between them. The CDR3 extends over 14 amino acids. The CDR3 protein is CASSSSTGPLGEFF. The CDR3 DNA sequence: TGTGCCAGCAGTTCCTCAACGGGTCCGTTAGGGGAGTTCTTC.

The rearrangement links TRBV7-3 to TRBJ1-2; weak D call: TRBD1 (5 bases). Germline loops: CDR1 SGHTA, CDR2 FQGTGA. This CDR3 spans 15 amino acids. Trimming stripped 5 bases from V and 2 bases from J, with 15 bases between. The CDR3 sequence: CASSPFGGWNYGYTF. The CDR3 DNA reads TGTGCCAGCAGCCCATTCGGGGGGTGGAACTATGGCTACACCTTC.

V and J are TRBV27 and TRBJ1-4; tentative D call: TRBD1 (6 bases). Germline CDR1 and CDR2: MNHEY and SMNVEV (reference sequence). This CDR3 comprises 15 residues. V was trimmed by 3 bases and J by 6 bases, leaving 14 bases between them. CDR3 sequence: CASSFSGGADEKLFF. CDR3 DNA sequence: TGTGCCAGCAGTTTTAGCGGGGGCGCAGATGAAAAACTGTTTTTT.

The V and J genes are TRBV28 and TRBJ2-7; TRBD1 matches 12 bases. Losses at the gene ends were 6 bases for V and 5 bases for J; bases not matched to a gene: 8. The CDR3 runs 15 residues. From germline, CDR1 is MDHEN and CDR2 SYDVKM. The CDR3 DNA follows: TGTGCCAGCAGCAATGGGGGGACAGGGGGCAACGAGCAGTACTTC. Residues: CASSNGGTGGNEQYF.

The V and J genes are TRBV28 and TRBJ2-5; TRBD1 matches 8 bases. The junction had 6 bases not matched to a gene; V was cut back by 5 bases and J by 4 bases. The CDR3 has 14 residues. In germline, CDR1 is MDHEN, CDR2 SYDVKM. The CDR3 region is CASSPRTGRETQYF. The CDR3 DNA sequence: TGTGCCAGCAGTCCACGGACAGGGCGAGAGACCCAGTACTTC.

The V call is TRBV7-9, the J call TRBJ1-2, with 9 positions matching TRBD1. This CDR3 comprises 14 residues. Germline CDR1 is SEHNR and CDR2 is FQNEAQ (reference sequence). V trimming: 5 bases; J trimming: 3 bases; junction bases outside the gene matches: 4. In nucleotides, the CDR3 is TGTGCCAGCAGCCACAGGGGGCCCCACTATGGCTACACCTTC. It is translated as CASSHRGPHYGYTF.